This T cell receptor beta chain came from a study of T cells expressing NK-cell markers. For the study at large: CD3+CD56+NKG2C+, CD3+CD56+NKG2C- and CD3+CD56-NKG2C+ T cells, once sorted, supplied the TCR beta repertoires. Seven donors tested HCMV-seropositive and one tested seronegative among the eight sequenced. Study observations and caveats: Once again these clonotypes came out on top in the CD3+CD56-NKG2C+ fraction of several donors. Each of 5 to 7 donors carried dominant NKG2C+ clonotypes accounting for roughly 1.0-7.5% of CD8+ T cells.

On this clonotype itself: The antigen is undetermined.

CDR3 length: 14 residues. Germline V lookup: CDR1 SGHRS, CDR2 YFSETQ. TCRdb reprocessed the 5' RACE reads and reports one entry per CDR3 protein, with no DNA. The sample has roughly 300,000 distinct CDR3 sequences, and its top ten clones hold 4.2%. The specimen sequenced was blood T cells: a sorted CD56 or NKG2C T cell subset, CD4+ or CD8+ T cells, or bulk PBMC T cells (not recorded which). The source of this sequence is a woman aged 18 to 75 in good health. The chain has TRBV5-1 and TRBJ1-4; TCRdb's D gene call, TRBD1, goes unchecked for lack of DNA. The CDR3 spells CASSSTGGEEKLFF. The variable domain in full, with the rest retrieved from reference TRBV5-1 and TRBJ1-4, is KAGVTQTPRYLIKTRGQQVTLSCSPISGHRSVSWYQQTPGQGLQFLFEYFSETQRNKGNFPGRFSGRQFSNSRSEMNVSTLELGDSALYLCASSSTGGEEKLFFGSGTQLSVL.